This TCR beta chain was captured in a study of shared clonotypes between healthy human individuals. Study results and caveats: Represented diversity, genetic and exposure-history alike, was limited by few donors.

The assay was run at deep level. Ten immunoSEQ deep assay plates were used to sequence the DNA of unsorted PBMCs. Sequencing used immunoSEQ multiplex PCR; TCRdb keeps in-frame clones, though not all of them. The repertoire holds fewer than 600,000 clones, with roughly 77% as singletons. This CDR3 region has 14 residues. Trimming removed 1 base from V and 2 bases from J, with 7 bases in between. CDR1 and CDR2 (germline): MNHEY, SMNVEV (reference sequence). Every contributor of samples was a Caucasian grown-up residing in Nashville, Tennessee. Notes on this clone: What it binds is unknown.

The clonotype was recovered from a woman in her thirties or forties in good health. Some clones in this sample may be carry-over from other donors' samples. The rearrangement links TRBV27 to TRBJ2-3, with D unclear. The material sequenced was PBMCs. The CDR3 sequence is CASSLLSATDTQYF. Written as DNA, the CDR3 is TGTGCCAGCAGTTTATTGTCGGCCACAGATACGCAGTATTTT.